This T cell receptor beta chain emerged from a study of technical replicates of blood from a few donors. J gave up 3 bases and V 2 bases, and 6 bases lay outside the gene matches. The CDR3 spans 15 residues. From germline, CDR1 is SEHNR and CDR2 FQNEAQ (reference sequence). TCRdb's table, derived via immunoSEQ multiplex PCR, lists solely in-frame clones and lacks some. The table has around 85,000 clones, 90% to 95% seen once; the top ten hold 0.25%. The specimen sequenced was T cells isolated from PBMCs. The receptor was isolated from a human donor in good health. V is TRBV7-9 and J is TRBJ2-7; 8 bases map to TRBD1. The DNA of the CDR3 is TGTGCCAGCAGCTTATTCATACAGGGGGACTACGAGCAGTACTTC. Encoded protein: CASSLFIQGDYEQYF.